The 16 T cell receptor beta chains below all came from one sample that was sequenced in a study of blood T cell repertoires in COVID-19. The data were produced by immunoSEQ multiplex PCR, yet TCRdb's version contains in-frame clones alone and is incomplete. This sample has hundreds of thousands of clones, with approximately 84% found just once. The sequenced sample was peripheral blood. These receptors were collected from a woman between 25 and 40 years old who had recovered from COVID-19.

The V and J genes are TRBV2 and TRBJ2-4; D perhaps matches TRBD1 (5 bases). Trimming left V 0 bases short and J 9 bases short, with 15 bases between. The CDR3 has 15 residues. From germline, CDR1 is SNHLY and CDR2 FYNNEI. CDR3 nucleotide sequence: TGTGCCAGCAGTGAAGCTCGGGCAGGGCCGGGCATTCAGTACTTC. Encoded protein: CASSEARAGPGIQYF.

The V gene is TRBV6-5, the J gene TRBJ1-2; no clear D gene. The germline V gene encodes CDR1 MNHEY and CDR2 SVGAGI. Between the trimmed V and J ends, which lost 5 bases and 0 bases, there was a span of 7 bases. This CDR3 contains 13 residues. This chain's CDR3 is CASSPPANYGYTF. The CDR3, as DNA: TGTGCCAGCAGTCCCCCAGCTAACTATGGCTACACCTTC.

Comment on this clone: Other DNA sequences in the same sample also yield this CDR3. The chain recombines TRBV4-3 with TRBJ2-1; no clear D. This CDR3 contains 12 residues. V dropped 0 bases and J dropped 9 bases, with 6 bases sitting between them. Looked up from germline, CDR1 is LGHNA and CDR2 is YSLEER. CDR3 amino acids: CASSQDWSEQFF. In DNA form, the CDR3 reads TGCGCCAGCAGCCAAGATTGGAGTGAGCAGTTCTTC.

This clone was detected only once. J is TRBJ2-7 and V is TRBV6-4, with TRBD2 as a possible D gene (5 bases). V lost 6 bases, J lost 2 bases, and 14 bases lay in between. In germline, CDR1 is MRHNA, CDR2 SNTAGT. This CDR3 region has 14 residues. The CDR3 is CASSLDRGPYEQYF. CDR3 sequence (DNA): TGTGCCAGCAGCTTAGACCGAGGGCCCTACGAGCAGTACTTC.

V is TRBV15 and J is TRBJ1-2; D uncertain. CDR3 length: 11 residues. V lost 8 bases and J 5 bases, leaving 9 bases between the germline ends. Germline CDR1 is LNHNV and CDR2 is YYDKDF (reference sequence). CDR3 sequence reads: CATSPGYGYTF. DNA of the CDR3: TGTGCCACCTCCCCCGGTTATGGCTACACCTTC.

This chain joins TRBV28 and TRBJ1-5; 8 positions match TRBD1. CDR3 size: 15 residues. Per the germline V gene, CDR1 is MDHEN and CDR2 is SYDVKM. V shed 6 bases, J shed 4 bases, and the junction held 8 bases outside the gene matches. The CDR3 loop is CASSSDRDANQPQHF. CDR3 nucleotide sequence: TGTGCCAGCAGCTCGGACAGGGACGCAAATCAGCCCCAGCATTTT.

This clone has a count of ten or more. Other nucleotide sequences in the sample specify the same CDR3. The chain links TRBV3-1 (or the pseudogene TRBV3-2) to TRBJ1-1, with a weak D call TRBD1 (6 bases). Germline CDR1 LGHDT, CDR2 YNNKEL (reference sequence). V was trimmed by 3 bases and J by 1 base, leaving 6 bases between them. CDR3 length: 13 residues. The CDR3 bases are TGTGCCAGCAGCCAGACAGGGAACACTGAAGCTTTCTTT. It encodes CASSQTGNTEAFF.

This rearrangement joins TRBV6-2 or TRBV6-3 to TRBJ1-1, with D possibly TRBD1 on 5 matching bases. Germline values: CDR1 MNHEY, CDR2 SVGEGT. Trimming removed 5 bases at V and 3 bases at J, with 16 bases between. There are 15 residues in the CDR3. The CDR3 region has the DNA TGTGCCAGCAGTCCCACCGGGGGGTGGTACACTGAAGCTTTCTTT. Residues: CASSPTGGWYTEAFF.

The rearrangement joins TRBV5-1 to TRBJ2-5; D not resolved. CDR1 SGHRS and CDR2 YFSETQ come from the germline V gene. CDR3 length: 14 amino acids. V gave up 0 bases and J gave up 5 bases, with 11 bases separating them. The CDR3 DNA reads TGCGCCAGCAGCTTGGCAAGTCCTAGGGAGACCCAGTACTTC. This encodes CASSLASPRETQYF.

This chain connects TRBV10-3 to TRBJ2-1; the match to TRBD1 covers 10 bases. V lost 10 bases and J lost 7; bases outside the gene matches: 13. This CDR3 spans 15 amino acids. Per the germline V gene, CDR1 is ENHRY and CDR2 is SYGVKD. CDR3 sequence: CATYSTGGVGNEQFF. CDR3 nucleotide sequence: TGTGCCACCTATTCGACAGGGGGCGTAGGAAATGAGCAGTTCTTC.

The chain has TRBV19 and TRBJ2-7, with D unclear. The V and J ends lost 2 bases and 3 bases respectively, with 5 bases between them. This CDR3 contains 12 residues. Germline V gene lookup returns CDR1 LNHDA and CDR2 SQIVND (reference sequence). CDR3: CASSIPGYEQYF. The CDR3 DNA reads TGTGCCAGTAGTATACCCGGCTACGAGCAGTACTTC.

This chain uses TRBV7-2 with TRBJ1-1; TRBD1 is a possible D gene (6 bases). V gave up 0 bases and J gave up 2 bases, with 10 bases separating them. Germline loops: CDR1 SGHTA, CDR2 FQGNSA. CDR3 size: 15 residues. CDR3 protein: CASSLAAGANTEAFF. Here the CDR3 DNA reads TGTGCCAGCAGCTTAGCGGCAGGGGCAAACACTGAAGCTTTCTTT.

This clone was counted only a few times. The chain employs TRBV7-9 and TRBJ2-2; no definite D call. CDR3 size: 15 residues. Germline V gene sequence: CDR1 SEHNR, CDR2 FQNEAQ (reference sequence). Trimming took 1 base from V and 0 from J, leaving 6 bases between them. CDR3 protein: CASSLGQTNTGELFF. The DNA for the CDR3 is TGTGCCAGCAGCTTAGGGCAGACGAACACCGGGGAGCTGTTTTTT.

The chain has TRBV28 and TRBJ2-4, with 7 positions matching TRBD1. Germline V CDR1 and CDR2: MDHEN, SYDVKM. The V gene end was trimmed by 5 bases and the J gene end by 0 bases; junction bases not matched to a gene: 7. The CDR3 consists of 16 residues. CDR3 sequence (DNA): TGTGCCAGCAGTCCCGGGACAGATCTAGCCAAAAACATTCAGTACTTC. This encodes CASSPGTDLAKNIQYF.

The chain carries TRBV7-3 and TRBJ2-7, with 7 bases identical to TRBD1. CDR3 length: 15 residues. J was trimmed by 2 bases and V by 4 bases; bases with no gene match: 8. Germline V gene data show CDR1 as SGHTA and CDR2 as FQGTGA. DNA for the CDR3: TGTGCCAGCAGCTCACAGACAGGGAGTACCTACGAGCAGTACTTC. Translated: CASSSQTGSTYEQYF.

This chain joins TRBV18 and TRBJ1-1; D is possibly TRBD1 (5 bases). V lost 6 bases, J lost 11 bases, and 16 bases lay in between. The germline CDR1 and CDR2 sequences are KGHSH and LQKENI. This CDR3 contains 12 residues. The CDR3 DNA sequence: TGTGCCAGCTCTCCCGGGGCCCGGGAGGCTTTCTTT. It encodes CASSPGAREAFF.